A selection of T cell receptor beta chains follows, all from one sample in a study of response to subunit inactivated influenza vaccine. One entry per CDR3 protein, called by TCRdb with MiXCR from the RT-PCR reads. The table includes 550,000 to 800,000 distinct CDR3 sequences, 15% to 17% detected once. The source material was PBMCs from blood, sampled about 11 days after vaccination. The source of these receptors is a man aged 45 to 65 who received an inactivated influenza vaccine. Both conserved end residues are part of each CDR3. The D gene is left open where the match is weak. Rows give clone size only sometimes, using once, few, many, or a class for an expanded clone.

d_call,clone_size,v_call,cdr3_length,j_call,cdr3_aa,cdr3_nt
TRBD2,once,TRBV7-9,17,TRBJ2-7,CASSARGTSGISYEQYF,TGTGCCAGCAGCGCCAGGGGGACTAGCGGGATATCCTACGAGCAGTACTTC
TRBD1,few,TRBV5-1,15,TRBJ2-7,CASSNPGQGAYEQYF,TGCGCCAGCAGCAACCCGGGACAGGGGGCATACGAGCAGTACTTC
.,few,TRBV11-2,14,TRBJ2-1,CASSFSLPGHEQFF,TGTGCCAGCAGCTTTAGCCTGCCGGGGCATGAGCAGTTCTTC
TRBD1,few,TRBV5-1,16,TRBJ2-7,CASSSTRDRQSYEQYF,TGCGCCAGCAGCTCGACCCGGGACAGGCAGTCCTACGAGCAGTACTTC
.,.,TRBV11-2,16,TRBJ1-1,CASSLEDSGVKTEAFF,TGTGCCAGCAGCTTAGAGGACAGTGGAGTTAAGACTGAAGCTTTCTTT
TRBD1,.,TRBV5-1,16,TRBJ2-3,CASSLAGQGIGDTQYF,TGCGCCAGCAGCTTGGCTGGACAGGGGATAGGGGATACGCAGTATTTT
TRBD1,.,TRBV20-1,15,TRBJ2-2,CSARGVDRATGELFF,TGCAGTGCTAGAGGTGTAGACAGGGCCACCGGGGAGCTGTTTTTT
.,.,TRBV4-3,15,TRBJ2-2,CASSQAQTNTGELFF,TGCGCCAGCAGCCAAGCACAGACGAACACCGGGGAGCTGTTTTTT
TRBD2,.,TRBV29-1,15,TRBJ2-3,CSVELGGGAVDTQYF,TGCAGCGTTGAATTGGGCGGGGGGGCCGTAGATACGCAGTATTTT
.,few,TRBV10-3,17,TRBJ2-3,CAIREPPGEGGTDTQYF,TGTGCCATCAGAGAACCCCCAGGGGAAGGTGGCACAGATACGCAGTATTTT
.,few,TRBV11-2,13,TRBJ2-1,CASSLVLDNEQFF,TGTGCCAGCAGCTTAGTACTAGATAATGAGCAGTTCTTC
.,few,TRBV7-3,13,TRBJ1-1,CASSAGRNTEAFF,TGTGCCAGCAGCGCGGGAAGGAACACTGAAGCTTTCTTT
.,few,TRBV9,16,TRBJ2-2,CASSVYLLLPPGELFF,TGTGCCAGCAGCGTATATTTGTTGCTACCCCCCGGGGAGCTGTTTTTT